Listed below are T cell receptor beta chains from one sample, sequenced in a study of blood T cells in healthy people across ages. Via MiXCR, TCRdb re-called the 5' RACE reads, giving one row per CDR3 protein. The profile shows about 500,000 distinct CDR3 sequences, approximately 25% of them singletons. These sequences were also reported in another study, on T cells of mothers and their children.

The sequenced material came from blood. The receptors here all came from a boy aged 5-17 years in good health. CDR3s include the opening cysteine and the closing phenylalanine or tryptophan. The order of the fields is D gene, V gene, clone size, J gene, CDR3 DNA, CDR3 protein. D genes are given only for firm matches. Clone size, where shown, is once, few, many, or a class for clones that have expanded.

TRBD2	TRBV20-1	-	TRBJ2-1	TGCAGTGCTAGAGAAAGGACTAGCGTGTTCCATGAGCAGTTCTTC	CSARERTSVFHEQFF
TRBD1	TRBV28	-	TRBJ2-1	TGTGCCAGCAGTTTTTCAGGACAGGGCAACGAGCAGTTCTTC	CASSFSGQGNEQFF
-	TRBV28	-	TRBJ2-5	TGTGCCAGCAGCTTTTACAGCCAAAACTTCAACTTACTCCAAGCGGAGACCCAGTACTTC	CASSFYSQNFNLLQAETQYF
TRBD2	TRBV6-1	few	TRBJ2-5	TGTGCCAGCATACACGGGAGGGCTCGGGAGACCCAGTACTTC	CASIHGRARETQYF
TRBD1	TRBV7-9	-	TRBJ2-5	TGTGCCAGCAGCTACTCCGGGACAGGGCTAGGGGAGACCCAGTACTTC	CASSYSGTGLGETQYF
-	TRBV18	few	TRBJ2-7	TGTGCCAGCTCACCCCTCCGGGTAGGAATCTGGGTTTCCGAGCAGTACTTC	CASSPLRVGIWVSEQYF
-	TRBV6-5	-	TRBJ2-1	TGTGCCAGCATGGCGGCGACGTGGGTGGGTGAGCAGTTCTTC	CASMAATWVGEQFF
-	TRBV10-3	-	TRBJ2-1	TGTGCCGCTAGGAGAGGGGCGGGGATGAGGGAGCAGTTCTTC	CAARRGAGMREQFF
TRBD2	TRBV7-2	few	TRBJ2-1	TGTGCCAGCAGCGGGACTAGCGCCTACAATGAGCAGTTCTTC	CASSGTSAYNEQFF
-	TRBV6-1	few	TRBJ1-2	TGTGCCAGCAGTGAAGTTAGGGTCGGAATCCTCTATGCTGGCTACACCTTC	CASSEVRVGILYAGYTF
-	TRBV30	few	TRBJ1-2	TGTGCCCACAGTAAGGGCAGGGCTTTAGATGGCTACACCTTC	CAHSKGRALDGYTF
TRBD2	TRBV4-1	few	TRBJ2-1	TGCGCCAGCAGCCCTCGACAGATACTAGCGGGGGACACCTACAATGAGCAGTTCTTC	CASSPRQILAGDTYNEQFF
TRBD1	TRBV6-6	-	TRBJ1-5	TGTGCCAGCACTCACGGGTGGACAGGGAATCAGCCCCAGCATTTT	CASTHGWTGNQPQHF
-	TRBV18	few	TRBJ2-5	TGTGCCAGCTCACCAAACCAGGGTTCCCAAGAGACCCAGTACTTC	CASSPNQGSQETQYF
TRBD2	TRBV7-2	-	TRBJ2-1	TGTGCCAGCAGCTTAGAGCCTGGACTAGGGATATACAATGAGCAGTTCTTC	CASSLEPGLGIYNEQFF
-	TRBV15	-	TRBJ2-5	TGTGCCACCAGCAGAAGGGGGGCGGAGACCCAGTACTTC	CATSRRGAETQYF
TRBD1	TRBV7-2	-	TRBJ2-7	TGTGCCAGCAGGTGGACAGGCGGCCACTACGAGCAGTACTTC	CASRWTGGHYEQYF
TRBD2	TRBV3-1	many	TRBJ2-1	TGTGCCAGCAGCCCCCGGCTAACGGGAGGTAGGAATGAGCAGTTCTTC	CASSPRLTGGRNEQFF
TRBD1	TRBV28	few	TRBJ1-5	TGTGCCAGCAGTAATCCGACAGGGGATAGCAATCAGCCCCAGCATTTT	CASSNPTGDSNQPQHF
TRBD1	TRBV6-2/TRBV6-3	-	TRBJ1-2	TGTGCCGGCAGCCGGGACAGGGTCTATGGCTACACCTTC	CAGSRDRVYGYTF
-	TRBV6-5	few	TRBJ2-3	TGTGCCAGCAGTTACTCGAGAAGGGGCAGCACAGATACGCAGTATTTT	CASSYSRRGSTDTQYF
-	TRBV4-3	-	TRBJ1-5	TGCGCCAGCAGCCAAGATACCGGGACTCAGCCCCAGCATTTT	CASSQDTGTQPQHF
-	TRBV5-4	few	TRBJ1-4	TGTGCCAGCAGCTTGGAAGGCCAGGGGAATGAAAAACTGTTTTTT	CASSLEGQGNEKLFF
TRBD2	TRBV5-6	-	TRBJ2-7	TGTGCCAGCAGCTTGGGACTAGCGGGGGAGTACGAGCAGTACTTC	CASSLGLAGEYEQYF
-	TRBV4-1	-	TRBJ2-2	TGCGCCAGCAGCCAAGGACGGGAGACCGGGGAGCTGTTTTTT	CASSQGRETGELFF
-	TRBV7-8	few	TRBJ1-4	TGTGCCACCCTGGACAGCCCCCGCGAAAAACTGTTTTTT	CATLDSPREKLFF
-	TRBV27	-	TRBJ2-5	TGTGCCAGCAGTTCCGGGACCGGTGGGGTAGAGACCCAGTACTTC	CASSSGTGGVETQYF
-	TRBV28	-	TRBJ2-7	TGTGCCGAAGGACAGTCCTCCTACGAGCAGTACTTC	CAEGQSSYEQYF
TRBD1	TRBV11-2	-	TRBJ2-7	TGTGCCAGCAGCTTGACAGGGTTCGGCTACGAGCAGTACTTC	CASSLTGFGYEQYF
TRBD2	TRBV7-8	few	TRBJ2-5	TGTGCCAGCAACTCCCACCGGGGGGGCTATCAAGAGACCCAGCACTTC	CASNSHRGGYQETQHF
-	TRBV25-1	-	TRBJ2-3	TGTGCCAGCAGTGGGGCAGATACGCAGTATTTT	CASSGADTQYF
TRBD2	TRBV25-1	few	TRBJ2-5	TGTGCCAGCGGACGTGTGGAGTCTAGCGGGAGGTTCTTGGAGACCCAGTACTTC	CASGRVESSGRFLETQYF
-	TRBV21-1	once	TRBJ2-5	TGTGCCGGCAGCTCAAGAAGGGGGGCAGAGACCCAGTACTTC	CAGSSRRGAETQYF
TRBD1	TRBV7-9	-	TRBJ1-2	TGTGCCAGCAGCTTAGCGGGGACAGCTAATGGCTACACCTTC	CASSLAGTANGYTF
TRBD2	TRBV20-1	few	TRBJ2-3	TGCAGTGCTAGAGGACTAGCGGGGGGCCCTATCCGCCCCACAGATACGCAGTATTTT	CSARGLAGGPIRPTDTQYF
-	TRBV9	-	TRBJ2-1	TGTGCCAGCAGCCCCATCTACAATGAGCAGTTCTTC	CASSPIYNEQFF
-	TRBV20-1	-	TRBJ2-7	TGCAGTGCTAGAGATAATGGGGGGATCTACGAGCAGTACTTC	CSARDNGGIYEQYF
TRBD1	TRBV20-1	-	TRBJ2-7	TGCAGTGCTAGGGTAACAGGGGAATGGTACGAGCAGTACTTC	CSARVTGEWYEQYF
TRBD2	TRBV5-1	many	TRBJ2-7	TGCGCCAGCAGCTTGGGACTAGCGGGAGGGCAAAGCTCCTACGAGCAGTACTTC	CASSLGLAGGQSSYEQYF
-	TRBV29-1	-	TRBJ2-3	TGCAGCGTTGAAGATCCGAGTAGCACAGATACGCAGTATTTT	CSVEDPSSTDTQYF
-	TRBV7-8	many	TRBJ2-1	TGTGCCAGCAGCTTAAGGAGACTACCCGGGGACAATGAGCAGTTCTTC	CASSLRRLPGDNEQFF
-	TRBV24-1	few	TRBJ2-1	TGTGCCACCAGTGACCGCAGGCACGGGACACGAAACAATGAGCAGTTCTTC	CATSDRRHGTRNNEQFF
-	TRBV7-9	few	TRBJ2-1	TGTGCCAGCAGCTTATCACAGATCCTCAGGAGCTCCTACAATGAGCAGTTCTTC	CASSLSQILRSSYNEQFF
-	TRBV13	-	TRBJ2-2	TGTGCCAGCAGCTTAGCGGTGGGACACCGAGCCGGGGAGCTGTTTTTT	CASSLAVGHRAGELFF
-	TRBV7-9	once	TRBJ2-3	TGTGCCAGCAGCTTCTCGGGGGAGTCAGATACGCAGTATTTT	CASSFSGESDTQYF
TRBD2	TRBV2	-	TRBJ2-1	TGTGCCAGCAGACAAAATGGGGGGGAGGGAGTATACAATGAGCAGTTCTTC	CASRQNGGEGVYNEQFF
-	TRBV12-3/TRBV12-4	many	TRBJ2-4	TGTGCCAGCAGTTCCCTAGGATATGGGGGGGGGCGTGTCAAAAACATTCAGTACTTC	CASSSLGYGGGRVKNIQYF
TRBD2	TRBV7-9	-	TRBJ2-5	TGTGCCAGCAGCCAGGGACTAGCGGGGTCAGAGACCCAGTACTTC	CASSQGLAGSETQYF
TRBD2	TRBV20-1	-	TRBJ2-7	TGCGCCCGAAGCGGGGGGATTTTCCACGAGCAGTACTTC	CARSGGIFHEQYF
-	TRBV2	-	TRBJ1-6	TGTGCCAGCAGTCAGTGGGAAACCCTCCACTTT	CASSQWETLHF
-	TRBV20-1	-	TRBJ2-7	TGCAGTGCTAGAGGATTACTTGCCTACGAGCAGTACTTC	CSARGLLAYEQYF
-	TRBV12-3/TRBV12-4	few	TRBJ2-5	TGTGCCAGCAGTTTGGTCGGAAACCAAGAGACCCAGTACTTC	CASSLVGNQETQYF
-	TRBV4-3	-	TRBJ1-4	TGCGCCAGCAGCCAAGTTGGGCAGCGTAATGAAAAACTGTTTTTT	CASSQVGQRNEKLFF
TRBD2	TRBV5-6	-	TRBJ2-1	TGTGCCAGCAGCCCGGAGGAGAAGCGGGGGTTATGGGAGCAGTTCTTC	CASSPEEKRGLWEQFF
TRBD1	TRBV20-1	few	TRBJ2-5	TGCAGTGCTAATGGGACAGGGAGGGAGACCCAGTACTTC	CSANGTGRETQYF
TRBD1	TRBV3-1	few	TRBJ1-4	TGTGCCAGCAGCCACAGGGGGAAACTGTTTTTT	CASSHRGKLFF
TRBD1	TRBV29-1	many	TRBJ2-7	TGCAGCGTTGAGGGACAGGGTACCTACGAGCAGTACTTC	CSVEGQGTYEQYF
-	TRBV30	few	TRBJ2-7	TGTGCCTGGAGCATGATGGCAGGGTACGAGCAGTACTTC	CAWSMMAGYEQYF
TRBD2	TRBV5-4	few	TRBJ2-1	TGTGCCAGCAGCTTGGCGGGGGGGGCAGGTTACAATGAGCAGTTCTTC	CASSLAGGAGYNEQFF
TRBD2	TRBV29-1	few	TRBJ2-1	TGCAGCGTTGAAGGGGGGGGTGTTCGCGGGAACATTAACAATGAGCAGTTCTTC	CSVEGGGVRGNINNEQFF